This passage covers 9 T cell receptor beta chains from one sample sequenced in a study of blood T cell repertoires in COVID-19. Clones were sequenced by immunoSEQ multiplex PCR, and TCRdb holds only the in-frame ones, with some missing. The data hold 180,000 or so clones, with around 83% observed a single time. Sequencing was done on a sample of peripheral blood. The receptors here all came from a woman aged 55-75 years with acute or convalescent COVID-19.

This chain links TRBV30 with TRBJ2-7; possibly TRBD2 for D (5 bases). The V gene lost 2 bases and the J gene lost 5 bases, with 13 bases spanning the gap. Germline lookup yields CDR1 GTSNPN and CDR2 SVGIG (reference sequence). The CDR3 consists of 13 residues. CDR3 sequence: CAWSWASPHEQYF. In DNA, the CDR3 is TGTGCCTGGAGTTGGGCTAGCCCCCACGAGCAGTACTTC. Variable domain in full (rest from reference TRBV30 and TRBJ2-7): SQTIHQWPATLVQPVGSPLSLECTVEGTSNPNLYWYRQAAGRGLQLLFYSVGIGQISSEVPQNLSASRPQDRQFILSSKKLLLSDSGFYLCAWSWASPHEQYFGPGTRLTVT.

The rearrangement joins TRBV19 to TRBJ1-1; 9 bases line up with TRBD1. V lost 6 bases and J lost 1; bases outside the gene matches: 6. The CDR3 consists of 15 residues. Germline V gives CDR1 LNHDA, CDR2 SQIVND (reference sequence). CDR3 bases: TGTGCCAGTAGGTCACAGGGGGCACGGAACACTGAAGCTTTCTTT. It yields the protein CASRSQGARNTEAFF.

V usage is TRBV5-8 and J usage is TRBJ2-2; tentative D call: TRBD1 (6 bases). CDR1 is SGHTS, CDR2 YDEGEE, per germline. The V gene lost 3 bases and the J gene lost 7 bases, with 13 bases spanning the gap. CDR3 length: 14 amino acids. CDR3 in amino acids: CASSSVTGYGELFF. DNA for the CDR3: TGTGCCAGCAGCTCAGTGACAGGCTACGGGGAGCTGTTTTTT.

This chain links TRBV11-3 with TRBJ1-2; TRBD1 is a possible D gene (6 bases). The CDR3 is 15 residues long. Germline V gene lookup returns CDR1 SGHNT and CDR2 YENEEA. V was pared by 4 bases and J by 0 bases, with 12 bases between. As DNA, the CDR3 is TGTGCCAGCAGCTCAGGGGTTCCGCCTAACTATGGCTACACCTTC. This codes for CASSSGVPPNYGYTF.

V and J are TRBV6-6 and TRBJ1-6; D is ambiguous. V was pared by 5 bases and J by 0 bases, with 8 bases between. Germline-derived CDR1 and CDR2 are MNHNY and SVGAGI (reference sequence). The CDR3 runs 15 residues. The CDR3 nucleotides are TGTGCCAGCAGTAACCGAGGCTCCTATAATTCACCCCTCCACTTT. The encoded protein is CASSNRGSYNSPLHF.

A few counts support this clone. The genes are TRBV7-8 and TRBJ1-2; 9 positions agree with TRBD1. The junction had 2 bases not matched to a gene; V was cut back by 3 bases and J by 3 bases. The CDR3 covers 14 residues. CDR1 SGHVS and CDR2 FQNEAQ come from the germline V gene. CDR3: CASSFRTGDYGYTF. CDR3 sequence (DNA): TGTGCCAGCAGCTTTAGGACAGGGGACTATGGCTACACCTTC.

The DNA for the CDR3 is TGTGCCACCAGCAGAGAACAGGGGGCCTCCGCCGAGCAGTACTTC. This gives the protein CATSREQGASAEQYF. This sequence joins TRBV15 and TRBJ2-7, with 9 bases fitting TRBD1. Germline V gives CDR1 LNHNV, CDR2 YYDKDF (reference sequence). Trimming removed 0 bases from V and 6 bases from J; junction bases left unmatched: 6. The CDR3 loop spans 15 amino acids.

This chain links TRBV18 with TRBJ1-2; D unresolved. The CDR3 sequence is 13 residues long. Germline CDR1 is KGHSH and CDR2 is LQKENI. V lost 2 bases to trimming and J lost 1 base, with 5 bases between them. CDR3 in amino acids: CASSPNSNYGYTF. DNA of the CDR3: TGTGCCAGCTCACCAAACAGTAACTATGGCTACACCTTC.

The chain joins TRBV5-1 to TRBJ2-3; 12 nucleotides line up with TRBD2. Germline loops: CDR1 SGHRS, CDR2 YFSETQ. J lost 7 bases, V lost 4 bases, and 4 bases had no gene match. This CDR3 spans 14 amino acids. The CDR3 is CASSPGTSGHTQYF. The DNA of the CDR3 is TGCGCCAGCAGCCCCGGGACTAGCGGGCATACGCAGTATTTT.